The present T cell receptor (beta chain) was sequenced within a study of molecular identifiers for immune sequencing clone quantification. On the study more broadly: Across replicate runs, RNA obtained from about 21,000 or 97,000 naive CD8 cells was divided into five, with four undergoing sequencing.

This CDR3 comprises 13 residues. The ends were cut back, 8 bases at V and 8 bases at J, with 15 bases in the middle. Germline V gene data show CDR1 as SEHNR and CDR2 as FQNEAQ (reference sequence). Using a CD8+CD4-CCR7+CD45RA+ phenotype, naive CD8 T cells were sorted. Previously described methods with listed TCR primers produced the bulk TCR libraries. TCRdb used MiXCR to reprocess the PCR reads, holding one entry per CDR3 protein. This table holds approximately 670,000 distinct CDR3 sequences, about 20% found once. A word on this clonotype: A much larger clone is a single base away; this may be a read error.

The sequencing input was naive CD8+ T cells from blood, with Jurkat cell RNA spiked in. The subset here: FACS-sorted CD8+CD4-CCR7+CD45RA+ naive T cells. The chain has TRBV7-9 and TRBJ1-4; no clear D gene. This clonotype was obtained from a human donor in good health. Some libraries in this study had Jurkat cell RNA spiked in. The chain's CDR3 is CASGGSQEEKLFF. DNA of the CDR3: TGTGCCAGCGGAGGCAGTCAGGAGGAAAAACTGTTTTTT.